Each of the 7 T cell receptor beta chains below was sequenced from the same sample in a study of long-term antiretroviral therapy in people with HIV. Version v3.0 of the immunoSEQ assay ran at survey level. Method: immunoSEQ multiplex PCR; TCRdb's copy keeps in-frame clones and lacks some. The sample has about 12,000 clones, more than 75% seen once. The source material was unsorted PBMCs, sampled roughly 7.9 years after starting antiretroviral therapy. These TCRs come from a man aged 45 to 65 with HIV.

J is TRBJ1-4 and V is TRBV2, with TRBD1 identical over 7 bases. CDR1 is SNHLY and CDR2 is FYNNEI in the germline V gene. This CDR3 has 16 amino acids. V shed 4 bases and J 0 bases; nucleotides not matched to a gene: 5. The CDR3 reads CASSAGQFATNEKLFF. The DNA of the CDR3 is TGTGCCAGCAGTGCGGGACAGTTTGCAACTAATGAAAAACTGTTTTTT.

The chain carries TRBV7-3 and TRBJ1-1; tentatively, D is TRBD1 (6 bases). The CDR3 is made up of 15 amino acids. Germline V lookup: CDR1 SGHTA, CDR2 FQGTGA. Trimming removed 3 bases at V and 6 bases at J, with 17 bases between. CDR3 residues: CASSFEGGASAEAFF. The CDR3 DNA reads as TGTGCCAGCAGCTTCGAGGGGGGGGCGAGCGCTGAAGCTTTCTTT.

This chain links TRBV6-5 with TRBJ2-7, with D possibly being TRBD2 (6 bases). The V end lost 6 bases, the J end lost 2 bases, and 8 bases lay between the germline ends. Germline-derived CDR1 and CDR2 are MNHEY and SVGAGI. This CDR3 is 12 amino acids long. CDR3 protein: CASRWGAYEQYF. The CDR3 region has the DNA TGTGCCAGCAGGTGGGGGGCCTACGAGCAGTACTTC.

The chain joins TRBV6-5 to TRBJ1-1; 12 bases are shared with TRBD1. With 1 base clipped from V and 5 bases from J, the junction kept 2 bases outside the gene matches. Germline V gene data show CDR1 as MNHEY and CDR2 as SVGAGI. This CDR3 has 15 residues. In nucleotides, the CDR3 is TGTGCCAGCAGTTACTGGGACAGGGGGCAGACTGAAGCTTTCTTT. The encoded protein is CASSYWDRGQTEAFF.

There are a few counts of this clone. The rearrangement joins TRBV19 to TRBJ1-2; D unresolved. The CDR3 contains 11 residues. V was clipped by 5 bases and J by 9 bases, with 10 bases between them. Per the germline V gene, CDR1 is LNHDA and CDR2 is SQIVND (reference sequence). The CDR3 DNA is TGTGCCAGTAGTTTAGGTGGGAGCTACACCTTC. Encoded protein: CASSLGGSYTF.

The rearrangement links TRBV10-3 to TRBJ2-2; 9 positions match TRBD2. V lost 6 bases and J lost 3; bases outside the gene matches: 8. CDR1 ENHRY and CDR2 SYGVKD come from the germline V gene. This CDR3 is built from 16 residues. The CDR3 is CAISQAGGADTGELFF. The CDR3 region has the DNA TGTGCCATCAGCCAAGCGGGGGGCGCGGACACCGGGGAGCTGTTTTTT.

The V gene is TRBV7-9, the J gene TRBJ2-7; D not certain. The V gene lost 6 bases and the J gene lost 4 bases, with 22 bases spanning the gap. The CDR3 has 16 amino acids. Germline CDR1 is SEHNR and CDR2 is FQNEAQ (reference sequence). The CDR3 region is CASSTQPFGTVYEQYF. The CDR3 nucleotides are TGTGCCAGCAGTACACAACCGTTCGGAACTGTATACGAGCAGTACTTC. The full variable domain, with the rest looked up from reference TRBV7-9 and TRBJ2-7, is DTGVSQNPRHKITKRGQNVTFRCDPISEHNRLYWYRQTLGQGPEFLTYFQNEAQLEKSRLLSDRFSAERPKGSFSTLEIQRTEQGDSAMYLCASSTQPFGTVYEQYFGPGTRLTVT.